Described below is a single T cell receptor beta chain sequence and its context. Here immunoSEQ multiplex PCR was the method, and the copy in TCRdb shows in-frame clones only, minus some. The sample holds 60,000 to 85,000 clones, around nine tenths seen once. This record belongs to a study of T cell changes during pregnancy in multiple sclerosis. From germline, CDR1 is SGDLS and CDR2 YYNGEE. After removal of 4 bases from V and 3 bases from J, the junction contained 9 bases not matched to a gene. The CDR3 covers 17 residues. The material was peripheral blood, obtained after pregnancy. This sequence originates from a female donor in good health, enrolled as a control in a pregnancy study. The chain links TRBV9 to TRBJ2-1; TRBD2 agrees at 11 bases. CDR3 sequence (DNA): TGTGCCAGCAGCATTACTAGCGGGGGTGTTCGCTACAATGAGCAGTTCTTC. This codes for CASSITSGGVRYNEQFF.